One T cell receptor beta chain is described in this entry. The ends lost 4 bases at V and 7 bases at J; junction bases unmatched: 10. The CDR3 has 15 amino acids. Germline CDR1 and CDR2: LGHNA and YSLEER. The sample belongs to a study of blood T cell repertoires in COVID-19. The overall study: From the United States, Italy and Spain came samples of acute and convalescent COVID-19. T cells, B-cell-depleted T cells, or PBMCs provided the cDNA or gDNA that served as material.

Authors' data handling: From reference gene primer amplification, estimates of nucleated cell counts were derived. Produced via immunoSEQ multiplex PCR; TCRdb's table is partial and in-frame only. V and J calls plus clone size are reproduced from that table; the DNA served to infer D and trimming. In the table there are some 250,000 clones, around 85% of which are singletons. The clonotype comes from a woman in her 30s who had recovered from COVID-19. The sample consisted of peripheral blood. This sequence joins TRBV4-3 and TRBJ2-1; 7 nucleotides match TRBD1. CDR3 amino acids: CASSPDTGAMNEQFF. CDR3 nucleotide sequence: TGCGCCAGCAGCCCGGACACAGGGGCTATGAATGAGCAGTTCTTC.